This T cell receptor (beta chain) was recovered during a study of cytomegalovirus exposure and HLA in healthy donors. General observations from the study: Researchers reported that a few CMV-associated chains were confirmed in vitro as CMV antigen-specific. According to reports, the classifier identified cytomegalovirus status with high specificity and sensitivity. A subsequent analysis found that TCR clusters from the first cohort also tended to co-occur in the 120 or so validation repertoires, with about 95% of cluster scores above 0.

The study drew the donors from its roughly 130-subject validation cohort, separate from the roughly 670-subject first cohort. Per germline, CDR1 SGDLS and CDR2 YYNGEE. The V and J ends lost 2 bases and 6 bases, in that order; junction bases with no gene match: 11. The length of the CDR3 is 15 residues. This clone was observed once. Its antigen remains unknown. Method: immunoSEQ multiplex PCR; TCRdb's copy keeps in-frame clones and lacks some. The table includes 150,000 or so clones, nearly 90% detected once. This chain links TRBV9 with TRBJ2-7; 7 positions agree with TRBD1. The source is a woman aged 18-35 years in good health and CMV-seropositive. Sequenced sample: PBMCs. DNA of the CDR3: TGTGCCAGCAGCGTGGCTCGGACAGGACGGGGCGAGCAGTACTTC. This gives the protein CASSVARTGRGEQYF.